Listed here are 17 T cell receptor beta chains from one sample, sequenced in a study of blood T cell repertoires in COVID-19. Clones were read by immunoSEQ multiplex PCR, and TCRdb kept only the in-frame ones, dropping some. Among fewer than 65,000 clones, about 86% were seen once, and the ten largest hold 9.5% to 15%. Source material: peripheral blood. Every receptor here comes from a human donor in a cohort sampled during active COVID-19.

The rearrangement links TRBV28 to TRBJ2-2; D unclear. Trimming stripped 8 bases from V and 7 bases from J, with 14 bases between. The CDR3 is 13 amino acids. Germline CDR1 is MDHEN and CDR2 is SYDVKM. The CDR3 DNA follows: TGTGCCAGCGGATTAACAGATTACGGGGAGCTGTTTTTT. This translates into CASGLTDYGELFF.

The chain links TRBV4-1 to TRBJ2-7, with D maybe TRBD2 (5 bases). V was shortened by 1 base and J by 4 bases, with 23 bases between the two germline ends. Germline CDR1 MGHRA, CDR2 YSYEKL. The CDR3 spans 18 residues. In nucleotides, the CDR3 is TGCGCCAGCAGCCAAGGGGCTTTGAGAACGGGGATCGATTACGAGCAGTACTTC. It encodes CASSQGALRTGIDYEQYF.

The CDR3 reads CASSGQGGKGYTF. The CDR3 nucleotides are TGCGCCAGCAGCGGGCAGGGCGGGAAGGGCTACACCTTC. V and J are TRBV10-2 and TRBJ1-2, with a possible D match to TRBD1 (5 bases). CDR3 length equals 13 residues. CDR1 is WSHSY, CDR2 SAAADI, per germline. V dropped 6 bases and J dropped 8 bases, with 16 bases sitting between them.

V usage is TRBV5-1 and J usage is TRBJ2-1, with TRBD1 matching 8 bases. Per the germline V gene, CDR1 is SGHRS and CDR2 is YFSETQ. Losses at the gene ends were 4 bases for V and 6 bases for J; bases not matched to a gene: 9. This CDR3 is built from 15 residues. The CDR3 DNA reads TGCGCCAGCAGCACCCAGACAGGGGTAGTCAATGAGCAGTTCTTC. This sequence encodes CASSTQTGVVNEQFF.

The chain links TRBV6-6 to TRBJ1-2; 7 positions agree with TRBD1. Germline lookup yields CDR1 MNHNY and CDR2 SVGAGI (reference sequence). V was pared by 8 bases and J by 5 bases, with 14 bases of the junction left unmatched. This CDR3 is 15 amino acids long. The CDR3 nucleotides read TGTGCCAGCGCGTTGACCGGGACAGCTAGTTATGGCTACACCTTC. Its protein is CASALTGTASYGYTF.

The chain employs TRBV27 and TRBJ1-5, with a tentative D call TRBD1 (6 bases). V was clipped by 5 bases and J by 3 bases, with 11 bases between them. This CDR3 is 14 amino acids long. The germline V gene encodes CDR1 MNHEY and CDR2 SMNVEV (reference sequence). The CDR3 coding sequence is TGTGCCAGCAGTCTGGGGACACCCAATCAGCCCCAGCATTTT. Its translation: CASSLGTPNQPQHF.

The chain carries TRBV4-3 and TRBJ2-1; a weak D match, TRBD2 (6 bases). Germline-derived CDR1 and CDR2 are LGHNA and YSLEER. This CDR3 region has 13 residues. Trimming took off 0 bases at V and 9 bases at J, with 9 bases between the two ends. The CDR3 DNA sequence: TGCGCCAGCAGCCAAGATCGCGGGATTGAGCAGTTCTTC. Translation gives CASSQDRGIEQFF.

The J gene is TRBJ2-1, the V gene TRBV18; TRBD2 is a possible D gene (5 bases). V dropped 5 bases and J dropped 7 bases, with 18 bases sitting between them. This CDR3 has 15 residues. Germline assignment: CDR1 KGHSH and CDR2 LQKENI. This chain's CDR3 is CASSSPKGRGNEQFF. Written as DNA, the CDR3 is TGTGCCAGCTCATCCCCCAAGGGTCGGGGAAATGAGCAGTTCTTC.

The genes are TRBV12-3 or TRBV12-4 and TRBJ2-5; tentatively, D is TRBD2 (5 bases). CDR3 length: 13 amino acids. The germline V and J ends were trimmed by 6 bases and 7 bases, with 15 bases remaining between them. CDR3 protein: CASRFEGRGTQYF. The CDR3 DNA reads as TGTGCCAGCAGATTTGAGGGCCGGGGGACCCAGTACTTC.

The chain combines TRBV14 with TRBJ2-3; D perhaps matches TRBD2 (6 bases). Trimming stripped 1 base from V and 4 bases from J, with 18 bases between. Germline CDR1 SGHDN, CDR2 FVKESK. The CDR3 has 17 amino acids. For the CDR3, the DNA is TGTGCCAGCAGCCAAGTAAGGGCGGGACCTAGCGCAGATACGCAGTATTTT. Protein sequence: CASSQVRAGPSADTQYF.

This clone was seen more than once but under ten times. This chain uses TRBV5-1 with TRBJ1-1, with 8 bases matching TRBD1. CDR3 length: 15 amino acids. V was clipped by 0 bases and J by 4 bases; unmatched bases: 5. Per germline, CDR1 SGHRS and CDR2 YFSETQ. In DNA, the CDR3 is TGCGCCAGCAGCTTGGAGACAGGGGAGGGCACTGAAGCTTTCTTT. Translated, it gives CASSLETGEGTEAFF.

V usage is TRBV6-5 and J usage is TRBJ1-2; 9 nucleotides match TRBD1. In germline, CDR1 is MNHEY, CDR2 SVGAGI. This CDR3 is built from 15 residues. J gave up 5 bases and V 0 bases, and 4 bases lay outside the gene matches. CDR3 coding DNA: TGTGCCAGCAGTTACTCGGGACAGGGTTCTTATGGCTACACCTTC. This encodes CASSYSGQGSYGYTF.

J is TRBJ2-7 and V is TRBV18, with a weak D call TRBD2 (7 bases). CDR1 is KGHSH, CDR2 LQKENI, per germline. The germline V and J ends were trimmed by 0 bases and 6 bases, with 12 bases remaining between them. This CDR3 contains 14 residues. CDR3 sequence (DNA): TGTGCCAGCTCACCACCCCCTAGGGGGGGCGAGCAGTACTTC. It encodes CASSPPPRGGEQYF.

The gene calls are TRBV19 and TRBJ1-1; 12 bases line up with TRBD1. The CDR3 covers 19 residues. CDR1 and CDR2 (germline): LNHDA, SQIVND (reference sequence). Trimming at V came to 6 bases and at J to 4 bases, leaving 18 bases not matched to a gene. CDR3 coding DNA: TGTGCCAGTAGCGTCCCGGGACAGGGGGCTTTAGGGTTGGGCACTGAAGCTTTCTTT. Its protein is CASSVPGQGALGLGTEAFF.

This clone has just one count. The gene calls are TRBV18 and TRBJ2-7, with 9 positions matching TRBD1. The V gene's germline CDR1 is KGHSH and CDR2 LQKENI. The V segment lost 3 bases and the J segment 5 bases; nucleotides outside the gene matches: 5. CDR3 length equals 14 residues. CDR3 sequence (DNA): TGTGCCAGCTCACCGGGGACAGGGTTCGACGAGCAGTACTTC. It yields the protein CASSPGTGFDEQYF.

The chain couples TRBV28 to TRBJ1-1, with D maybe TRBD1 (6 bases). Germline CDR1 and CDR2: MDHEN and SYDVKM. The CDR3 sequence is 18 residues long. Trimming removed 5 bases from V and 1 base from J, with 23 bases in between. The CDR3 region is CASSPPEVGATKNTEAFF. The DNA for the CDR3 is TGTGCCAGCAGTCCGCCCGAGGTGGGGGCGACTAAGAACACTGAAGCTTTCTTT.

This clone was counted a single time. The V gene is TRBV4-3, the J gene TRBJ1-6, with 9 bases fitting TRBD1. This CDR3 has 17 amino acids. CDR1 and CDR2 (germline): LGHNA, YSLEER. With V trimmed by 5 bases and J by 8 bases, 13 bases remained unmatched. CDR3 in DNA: TGCGCCAGCAGCTACTCTTTCGGGGACAGGGAGGATTCACCCCTCCACTTT. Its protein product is CASSYSFGDREDSPLHF.